These 23 T cell receptor beta chains came from one sample sequenced in a study of CD8 T cells in ankylosing spondylitis (dated by TCRdb to between 2016 and 2019). The receptor library was made with 5' RACE. The listed sequencing device is Illumina HiSeq 2500. The public reads were reanalyzed by TCRdb: fastp trimming at Q25, MiXCR alignment, in-frame beta chains only. Every CDR3 protein is listed once, alongside the most common genes and DNA of its rows. This sample is represented by around 140,000 distinct CDR3 sequences; roughly 11% of them were singletons. The top ten constitute approximately 4% of the sample. Sequences were obtained from blood, either unsorted or a sorted T cell fraction (not recorded which). The receptor source for this set is a female donor with ankylosing spondylitis or in good health (not recorded which).

Comment on this clonotype: Germline is not matched at one junction end, which may reflect a read error. J is TRBJ1-5 and V is TRBV6-1; D is uncertain. Germline lookup yields CDR1 MNHNS and CDR2 SASEGT. The CDR3 runs 14 residues. CDR3 region: CASSATGRAQRQHF. The CDR3 bases are TGTGCCAGCAGTGCCACGGGTAGGGCTCAGCGCCAGCATTTT.

The sample holds many counts of this clonotype. The chain employs TRBV20-1 and TRBJ2-2; D assignment may be TRBD1 or TRBD2 (6 bases each). The CDR3 runs 13 residues. Trimming stripped 8 bases from V and 7 bases from J, with 17 bases between. From germline, CDR1 is DFQATT and CDR2 SNEGSKA (reference sequence). For the CDR3, the DNA is TGCAGTCCGCAAGGGGGGCCTCACGGGGAGCTGTTTTTT. Translating gives CSPQGGPHGELFF.

This clonotype was counted many times. This CDR3 is CASSPAGYGYTF. The DNA of the CDR3 is TGTGCCAGCAGTCCGGCAGGGTATGGCTACACCTTC. The chain is built from TRBV12-3 or TRBV12-4 and TRBJ1-2; D is possibly TRBD1 (5 bases). Trimming removed 5 bases at V and 5 bases at J, with 9 bases between. The CDR3 runs 12 residues.

This clonotype came up many times. This chain uses TRBV14 with TRBJ2-1; D ambiguous. Deletions cut 0 bases from V and 7 bases from J, with 10 bases between. This CDR3 has 14 residues. Germline V lookup: CDR1 SGHDN, CDR2 FVKESK. CDR3 in amino acids: CASSQDWAGNEQFF. The CDR3 DNA is TGTGCCAGCAGCCAAGATTGGGCCGGGAATGAGCAGTTCTTC.

The sample holds many counts of this clonotype. The V and J genes are TRBV3-1 and TRBJ1-5; D unclear. The germline gives CDR1 LGHDT, CDR2 YNNKEL (reference sequence). Trimming shortened V by 0 bases and J by 3 bases, and 12 bases separated the two germline ends. This CDR3 comprises 16 residues. The CDR3 bases are TGTGCCAGCAGCCAAGATTCGGCAGGCTACAATCAGCCCCAGCATTTT. This gives the protein CASSQDSAGYNQPQHF. Together with reference TRBV3-1 and TRBJ1-5, the CDR3 gives the full variable domain: DTAVSQTPKYLVTQMGNDKSIKCEQNLGHDTMYWYKQDSKKFLKIMFSYNNKELIINETVPNRFSPKSPDKAHLNLHINSLELGDSAVYFCASSQDSAGYNQPQHFGDGTRLSIL.

This clonotype came up many times. The genes are TRBV7-6 and TRBJ2-1; the match to TRBD1 covers 8 bases. The trim removed 6 bases at V and 2 bases at J, leaving 6 bases unmatched. This CDR3 spans 15 amino acids. Germline assignment: CDR1 SGHVS and CDR2 FNYEAQ. CDR3 sequence reads: CASRSSTGAYNEQFF. CDR3 bases: TGTGCCAGCAGGTCATCGACAGGGGCCTACAATGAGCAGTTCTTC. The full variable domain, in which reference TRBV7-6 and TRBJ2-1 provide the parts outside the CDR3, is GAGVSQSPRYKVTKRGQDVALRCDPISGHVSLYWYRQALGQGPEFLTYFNYEAQQDKSGLPNDRFSAERPEGSISTLTIQRTEQRDSAMYRCASRSSTGAYNEQFFGPGTRLTVL.

This clonotype has ten or more counts. This sequence joins TRBV5-1 and TRBJ2-2; D not certain. With 0 bases removed from V and 4 bases from J, the gap between germline ends came to 13 bases. CDR3 size: 16 residues. Germline V lookup: CDR1 SGHRS, CDR2 YFSETQ. The CDR3 region is CASSLAEGLTTGELFF. Written as DNA, the CDR3 is TGCGCCAGCAGCTTGGCCGAAGGTCTTACCACCGGGGAGCTGTTTTTT. Using reference TRBV5-1 and TRBJ2-2 for the parts outside the CDR3, the full variable domain is KAGVTQTPRYLIKTRGQQVTLSCSPISGHRSVSWYQQTPGQGLQFLFEYFSETQRNKGNFPGRFSGRQFSNSRSEMNVSTLELGDSALYLCASSLAEGLTTGELFFGEGSRLTVL.

This clonotype has ten or more counts. The chain uses TRBV12-3 or TRBV12-4 and TRBJ2-7; perhaps D is TRBD1 or TRBD2 (6 bases each). The CDR3 runs to 15 residues. The V and J ends lost 6 bases and 4 bases respectively, with 19 bases between them. CDR3 in DNA: TGTGCCAGCAGGAACAACAGGGTTGGGAGGTACGAGCAGTACTTC. Its protein product is CASRNNRVGRYEQYF.

Comments on this clonotype: A read error is possible here, since a much larger clone lies one base away. CDR3 sequence reads: CASSPRGGLSYNEQLF. DNA for the CDR3: TGTGCCAGCAGCCCCCGAGGGGGACTCTCCTACAATGAGCAGCTCTTC. The chain recombines TRBV7-8 with TRBJ2-1, with D possibly being TRBD1 or TRBD2 (6 bases each). The CDR3 loop spans 16 amino acids. Looked up from germline, CDR1 is SGHVS and CDR2 is FQNEAQ.

In this sample, this clonotype turned up many times. The chain recombines TRBV7-2 with TRBJ1-3, with D tentatively TRBD1 (5 bases). Germline V gene sequence: CDR1 SGHTA, CDR2 FQGNSA. The CDR3 has 15 amino acids. Trimming removed 5 bases at V and 2 bases at J, with 13 bases between. The CDR3 region is CASSPASGPGNTIYF. DNA for the CDR3: TGTGCCAGCAGCCCCGCGTCAGGGCCTGGAAACACCATATATTTT. Drawing the rest from reference TRBV7-2 and TRBJ1-3, the complete variable domain is GAGVSQSPSNKVTEKGKDVELRCDPISGHTALYWYRQSLGQGLEFLIYFQGNSAPDKSGLPSDRFSAERTGGSVSTLTIQRTQQEDSAVYLCASSPASGPGNTIYFGEGSWLTVV.

In its sample, this clonotype was seen many times. V gene TRBV11-3 combines with J gene TRBJ2-1, with a possible D match to TRBD2 (5 bases). Germline values: CDR1 SGHNT, CDR2 YENEEA. The CDR3 runs to 14 residues. The V and J ends lost 5 bases and 6 bases respectively, with 14 bases between them. In DNA form, the CDR3 reads TGTGCCAGCAGCCCCAGCAACCGGGGCAATGAGCAGTTCTTC. Amino acid sequence: CASSPSNRGNEQFF.

This clonotype was seen ten or more times. V is TRBV7-8 and J is TRBJ2-3, with 8 nucleotides matching TRBD2. The CDR3 runs to 18 residues. Per the germline V gene, CDR1 is SGHVS and CDR2 is FQNEAQ. V dropped 4 bases and J dropped 2; count of bases not matched to a gene: 14. In DNA form, the CDR3 reads TGTGCCAGCAGCTCTGACCCCATTAGCGGGATACACACAGATACGCAGTATTTT. Residues: CASSSDPISGIHTDTQYF.

This clonotype was recorded many times. The CDR3 coding sequence is TGTGCCAGCACCACGTCGGGGGCCTCTAACTATGGCTACACCTTC. It encodes CASTTSGASNYGYTF. V is TRBV12-3 or TRBV12-4 and J is TRBJ1-2, with D possibly TRBD1 on 6 matching bases. The CDR3 is made up of 15 amino acids. Trimming removed 7 bases at V and 0 bases at J, with 15 bases between.

This clonotype was seen repeatedly, ten times or more. The chain combines TRBV3-1 with TRBJ2-1, with 9 bases fitting TRBD2. Germline V gene data show CDR1 as LGHDT and CDR2 as YNNKEL (reference sequence). The junction had 8 bases not matched to a gene; V was cut back by 0 bases and J by 2 bases. This CDR3 contains 18 residues. The CDR3 spells CASSQDISSGVPYNEQFF. CDR3 DNA sequence: TGTGCCAGCAGCCAAGATATTTCTAGCGGGGTCCCCTACAATGAGCAGTTCTTC.

The table lists this clonotype with many counts. The chain has TRBV20-1 and TRBJ2-7; weak D call: TRBD1 (6 bases). Germline CDR1 and CDR2: DFQATT and SNEGSKA (reference sequence). The CDR3 length is 11 residues. V lost 3 bases to trimming and J lost 9 bases, with 12 bases between them. DNA for the CDR3: TGCAGTGCTAGCCCACAGGGTCCGCAGTACTTC. The encoded protein is CSASPQGPQYF.

This clonotype was seen only a few times. J is TRBJ2-1 and V is TRBV29-1; perhaps TRBD2 as D (7 bases). The CDR3 totals 13 residues. CDR1 SQVTM and CDR2 ANQGSEA come from the germline V gene. The V end was cut by 8 bases, the J end by 5 bases, with 16 bases between. This CDR3 reads CSFWAGAHNEQFF. The DNA of the CDR3 is TGCAGCTTTTGGGCGGGGGCCCACAATGAGCAGTTCTTC.

With regard to this clonotype: This may be a read error, as it is one base from a much larger clone. V usage is TRBV12-3 or TRBV12-4 and J usage is TRBJ2-7; D not certain. This CDR3 has 17 amino acids. The DNA of the CDR3 is TGTACCAGCAGTTCACAGAAACCGCGATTGGGTTTCTACGAGCAGTACTTC. As protein: CTSSSQKPRLGFYEQYF.

This clonotype was seen many times. This rearrangement joins TRBV4-2 to TRBJ2-7; no clear D gene. Per germline, CDR1 LGHNA and CDR2 YNFKEQ. The CDR3 consists of 13 residues. Trimming stripped 0 bases from V and 6 bases from J, with 9 bases between. DNA for the CDR3: TGTGCCAGCAGCCAAGACCCCGTCGCCGAGCAGTACTTC. Amino acids: CASSQDPVAEQYF.

This clonotype was observed at least ten times. The gene calls are TRBV5-1 and TRBJ2-3; D not certain. Trimming removed 0 bases from V and 4 bases from J, with 6 bases in between. The CDR3 is 13 amino acids. Germline-derived CDR1 and CDR2 are SGHRS and YFSETQ. CDR3 in DNA: TGCGCCAGCAGCTTGGACAGAGCAGATACGCAGTATTTT. Translation: CASSLDRADTQYF.

This clonotype was observed at least ten times. The chain joins TRBV20-1 to TRBJ2-7; 15 positions agree with TRBD2. V shed 5 bases and J 5 bases; nucleotides not matched to a gene: 13. Germline CDR1 and CDR2: DFQATT and SNEGSKA (reference sequence). The CDR3 loop spans 17 amino acids. Here the CDR3 reads CSAPTGLAGGPPNEQYF. The CDR3 DNA is TGCAGTGCTCCAACGGGACTAGCGGGAGGCCCTCCTAACGAGCAGTACTTC.

The gene calls are TRBV21-1 and TRBJ2-5; the D segment call TRBD2 is taken from the table without a DNA check. TRBV21-1 is an annotated pseudogene. This CDR3 is built from 17 residues. CDR3 DNA: TGTGCCAGCAGCAAAGGGGGACCCTCGGTTGTACAAGAGACCCAGTACTTC. This codes for CASSKGGPSVVQETQYF.

The V and J genes are TRBV5-6 and TRBJ1-2; 9 bases are shared with TRBD1. After removal of 4 bases from V and 3 bases from J, the junction contained 4 bases not matched to a gene. The V gene's germline CDR1 is SGHDT and CDR2 YYEEEE. CDR3 length: 14 amino acids. The CDR3 DNA reads as TGTGCCAGCAGCCGGGACAGGGATCACTATGGCTACACCTTC. Protein: CASSRDRDHYGYTF.

Many counts were recorded for this clonotype. The rearrangement joins TRBV30 to TRBJ1-1; D not resolved. V was cut by 0 bases and J by 1 base, with 3 bases left in between. The CDR3 runs to 12 residues. In germline, CDR1 is GTSNPN, CDR2 SVGIG (reference sequence). CDR3 DNA: TGTGCCTGGAGTGTACGGAACACTGAAGCTTTCTTT. Protein sequence: CAWSVRNTEAFF.